These 20 T cell receptor beta chains share one sample of origin, sequenced in a study of blood T cells in healthy people across ages. A second PCR, run for about 6 to 11 cycles, used a sample-barcoded 5' primer plus a J-beta primer mix. TCRdb fed the 5' RACE reads into MiXCR, producing one record per CDR3 protein. The sample records just under 900,000 distinct CDR3 sequences, 29% being singletons. Material: blood. The receptors come from an elderly woman in good health.

The chain couples TRBV6-2 or TRBV6-3 to TRBJ2-5; D possibly corresponds to TRBD1 (6 bases). Deletions cut 10 bases from V and 4 bases from J, with 19 bases between. The CDR3 runs to 14 residues. From germline, CDR1 is MNHEY and CDR2 SVGEGT. CDR3 sequence: CATSDQGGAETQYF. In nucleotides, the CDR3 is TGTGCCACCAGCGACCAAGGGGGAGCAGAGACCCAGTACTTC.

This clonotype has a count of ten or more. The chain employs TRBV12-3 or TRBV12-4 and TRBJ2-3; no definite D call. Trimming removed 6 bases from V and 5 bases from J, with 6 bases in between. The CDR3 runs 11 residues. The DNA for the CDR3 is TGTGCCAGCAGGATTCTAGATACGCAGTATTTT. It yields the protein CASRILDTQYF.

Turning to this clonotype: Being one base from a much bigger clone, this may be a read error. The rearrangement links TRBV20-1 to TRBJ2-7; 8 positions match TRBD2. CDR3 size: 16 residues. Germline CDR1 reads DFQATT; CDR2 reads SNEGSKA (reference sequence). V trimming: 0 bases; J trimming: 7 bases; junction bases outside the gene matches: 14. The DNA for the CDR3 is TGCAGTGCTAGAGATGAATTGGGGATAGCGGGGAATGAGCAGTACTTC. Its translation is CSARDELGIAGNEQYF.

This clonotype was picked up many times. CDR3 loop: CASSPSSETQYF. CDR3 bases: TGTGCCAGCAGTCCCTCCTCAGAGACCCAGTACTTC. The chain is built from TRBV27 and TRBJ2-5; no clear D. CDR1 MNHEY and CDR2 SMNVEV come from the germline V gene (reference sequence). V was trimmed by 5 bases and J by 4 bases, leaving 8 bases between them. The CDR3 extends over 12 amino acids.

The chain couples TRBV20-1 to TRBJ2-5; 7 bases agree with TRBD2. V gave up 3 bases and J gave up 5 bases; unmatched junction bases: 3. In germline, CDR1 is DFQATT, CDR2 SNEGSKA (reference sequence). The CDR3 runs to 12 residues. This CDR3 reads CSASGRAETQYF. CDR3 sequence (DNA): TGCAGTGCTAGTGGGAGGGCGGAGACCCAGTACTTC.

J is TRBJ2-7 and V is TRBV7-2; D unresolved. The CDR3 totals 13 residues. The germline V gene has CDR1 SGHTA and CDR2 FQGNSA. Between the trimmed V and J ends, which lost 3 bases and 5 bases, there was a span of 11 bases. The CDR3 DNA reads as TGTGCCAGCAGCTTGGCCCCCCAGGACGAGCAGTACTTC. Protein product: CASSLAPQDEQYF.

This clonotype appeared many times. The chain joins TRBV9 to TRBJ2-1; TRBD1 might be the D (5 bases). There are 12 residues in the CDR3. V lost 3 bases to trimming and J lost 10 bases, with 11 bases between them. Germline values: CDR1 SGDLS, CDR2 YYNGEE. The CDR3 is CASSASGAEQFF. The CDR3, as DNA: TGTGCCAGCAGCGCCAGTGGGGCGGAGCAGTTCTTC.

This clonotype has at least ten counts. This chain connects TRBV24-1 to TRBJ2-3, with 9 bases identical to TRBD2. The V gene's germline CDR1 is KGHDR and CDR2 SFDVKD. J gave up 3 bases and V 2 bases, and 14 bases lay outside the gene matches. The CDR3 consists of 19 residues. The CDR3 DNA follows: TGTGCCACCAGTGATTCGTCCCCCGGGGGAGCGGGGGGAACAGATACGCAGTATTTT. This sequence encodes CATSDSSPGGAGGTDTQYF.

On this clonotype itself: A read error may explain this, as a much larger clone is one base away. V gene TRBV7-9 combines with J gene TRBJ2-3; possible D gene TRBD2, 5 bases. The CDR3 loop spans 14 amino acids. Per the germline V gene, CDR1 is SEHNR and CDR2 is FQNEAQ (reference sequence). The CDR3 here is CASSLITTRDMQYF. CDR3 DNA: TGTGCCAGCAGCTTAATAACGACGAGGGATATGCAGTATTTT.

Notes on this clonotype: The germline gene is not matched at one end of the junction; a read error may be the cause. V gene TRBV3-1 combines with J gene TRBJ2-2, with D possibly TRBD2 on 5 matching bases. In germline, CDR1 is LGHDT, CDR2 YNNKEL (reference sequence). This CDR3 comprises 16 residues. The DNA of the CDR3 is TGTGCCAGCAGCCAGTCGTTGATCGGGAACATCGGGGAGCTGTTTTTT. It translates to CASSQSLIGNIGELFF.

This chain joins TRBV6-6 and TRBJ2-5; TRBD1 matches at 11 bases. V shed 1 base and J 13 bases; nucleotides not matched to a gene: 2. The CDR3 covers 12 residues. Looked up from germline, CDR1 is MNHNY and CDR2 is SVGAGI (reference sequence). CDR3 sequence reads: CASSYLGQGAYF. In DNA form, the CDR3 reads TGTGCCAGCAGTTACTTAGGACAGGGGGCGTACTTC.

In regard to this clonotype: One base away lies a much larger clone, so this may be a sequencing read error. The V gene is TRBV29-1, the J gene TRBJ2-7; 9 bases are shared with TRBD1. The end of the DNA is better explained by TRBJ2-5, so the J call may be wrong. This CDR3 region has 12 residues. CDR1 and CDR2 from the germline V gene are SQVTM and ANQGSEA. In DNA, the CDR3 is TGCGGCGTAGGGGACAGGGTGGAGACCCAGTACTTC. This codes for CGVGDRVETQYF.

V usage is TRBV7-8 and J usage is TRBJ2-1; D perhaps matches TRBD2 (5 bases). Germline CDR1 and CDR2: SGHVS and FQNEAQ. Between the trimmed V and J ends, which lost 3 bases and 4 bases, there was a span of 10 bases. This CDR3 comprises 14 residues. CDR3 sequence: CASSFTSRYNEQFF. Written as DNA, the CDR3 is TGTGCCAGCAGCTTTACTAGTAGGTACAATGAGCAGTTCTTC. Full variable domain (missing parts from reference TRBV7-8 and TRBJ2-1): GAGVSQSPRYKVAKRGQDVALRCDPISGHVSLFWYQQALGQGPEFLTYFQNEAQLDKSGLPSDRFFAERPEGSVSTLKIQRTQQEDSAVYLCASSFTSRYNEQFFGPGTRLTVL.

The count of this clonotype is one. J is TRBJ2-3 and V is TRBV3-1; 8 bases agree with TRBD2. This CDR3 is 19 amino acids long. Germline assignment: CDR1 LGHDT and CDR2 YNNKEL (reference sequence). The V segment lost 0 bases and the J segment 1 base; nucleotides outside the gene matches: 12. The CDR3 bases are TGTGCCAGCAGCCAAGATCCTATTAGCGGGGAGGCGGGCACAGATACGCAGTATTTT. Translated, it gives CASSQDPISGEAGTDTQYF.

This clonotype occurred a few times. The V and J genes are TRBV25-1 and TRBJ2-5; 8 bases line up with TRBD1. The junction had 11 bases not matched to a gene; V was cut back by 0 bases and J by 5 bases. This CDR3 has 17 residues. Per the germline V gene, CDR1 is MGHDK and CDR2 is SYGVNS. The CDR3 here is CASSEYRGTGRWETQYF. As DNA, the CDR3 is TGTGCCAGCAGTGAATATCGGGGGACAGGCCGTTGGGAGACCCAGTACTTC.

The chain links TRBV18 to TRBJ1-6; 9 nucleotides match TRBD1. J was trimmed by 6 bases and V by 3 bases; bases with no gene match: 3. Germline V gene sequence: CDR1 KGHSH, CDR2 LQKENI. The length of the CDR3 is 15 residues. The CDR3 DNA follows: TGTGCCAGCTCACCGGGACAGGGACGTAATTCACCCCTCCACTTT. It codes for CASSPGQGRNSPLHF.

This clonotype was counted at least ten times. One end of the junction is discordant with germline, which a read error may explain. CDR3 in amino acids: CASRGETQYF. For the CDR3, the DNA is TGTGCCAGCAGGGGGGAGACCCAGTACTTC. V is TRBV5-1 and J is TRBJ2-5; 7 bases are a match to TRBD1. Germline lookup yields CDR1 SGHRS and CDR2 YFSETQ. This CDR3 contains 10 residues.

The chain recombines TRBV7-9 with TRBJ2-7, with D unclear. V was shortened by 5 bases and J by 7 bases, with 18 bases between the two germline ends. CDR3 length equals 14 residues. Germline values: CDR1 SEHNR, CDR2 FQNEAQ (reference sequence). The CDR3 spells CASSRDPPYSEQYV. The CDR3 nucleotides are TGTGCCAGCAGCCGCGACCCGCCCTATAGTGAGCAGTACGTC.

The chain carries TRBV6-2 or TRBV6-3 and TRBJ1-1; D gene ambiguous. This CDR3 comprises 13 residues. From germline, CDR1 is MNHEY and CDR2 SVGEGT. Trimming took off 1 base at V and 4 bases at J, with 7 bases between the two ends. CDR3 sequence (DNA): TGTGCCAGCAGTTACTGGGGTGTCACTGAAGCTTTCTTT. Amino acids: CASSYWGVTEAFF.

This clonotype has only a few counts. A much larger clonotype is one base distant, so this may be a read error. The V and J genes are TRBV18 and TRBJ2-3, with D perhaps TRBD1 (5 bases). CDR1 KGHSH and CDR2 LQKENI come from the germline V gene. The CDR3 consists of 13 residues. In DNA form, the CDR3 reads TGTGTCAGCTCTCCAAGGGATTCAGGGACGCAGTATTTT. Translated: CVSSPRDSGTQYF.